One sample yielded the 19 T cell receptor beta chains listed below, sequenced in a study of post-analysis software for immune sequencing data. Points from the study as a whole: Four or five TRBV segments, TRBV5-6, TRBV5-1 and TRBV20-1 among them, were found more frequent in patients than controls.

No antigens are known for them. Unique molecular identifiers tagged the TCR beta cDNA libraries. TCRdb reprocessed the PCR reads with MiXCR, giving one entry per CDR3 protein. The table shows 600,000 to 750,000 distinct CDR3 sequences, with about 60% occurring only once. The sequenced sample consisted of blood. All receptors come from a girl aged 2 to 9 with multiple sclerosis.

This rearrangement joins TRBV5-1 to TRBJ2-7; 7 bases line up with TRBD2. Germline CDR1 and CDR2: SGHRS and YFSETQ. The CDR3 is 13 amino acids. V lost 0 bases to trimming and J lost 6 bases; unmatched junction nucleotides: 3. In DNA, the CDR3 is TGCGCCAGCAGCTTGGATAGCGGGTGCGAGCAGTACTTC. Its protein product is CASSLDSGCEQYF.

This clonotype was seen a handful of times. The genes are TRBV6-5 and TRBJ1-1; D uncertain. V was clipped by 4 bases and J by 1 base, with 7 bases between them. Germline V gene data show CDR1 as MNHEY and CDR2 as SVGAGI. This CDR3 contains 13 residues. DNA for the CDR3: TGTGCCAGCAGTTGGAGCAGGAACACTGAAGCTTTCTTT. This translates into CASSWSRNTEAFF.

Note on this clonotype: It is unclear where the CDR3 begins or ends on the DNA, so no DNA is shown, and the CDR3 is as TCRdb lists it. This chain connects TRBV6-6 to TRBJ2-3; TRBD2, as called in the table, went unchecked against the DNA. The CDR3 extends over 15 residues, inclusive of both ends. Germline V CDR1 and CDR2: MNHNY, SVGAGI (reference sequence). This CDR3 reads CASSWASGTTDTRYF.

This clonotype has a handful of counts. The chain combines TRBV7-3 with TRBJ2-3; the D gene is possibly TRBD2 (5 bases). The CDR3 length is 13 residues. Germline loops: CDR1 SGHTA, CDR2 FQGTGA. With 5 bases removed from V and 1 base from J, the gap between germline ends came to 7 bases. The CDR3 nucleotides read TGTGCCAGCAGCCGTAGCGGCACAGATACGCAGTATTTT. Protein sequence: CASSRSGTDTQYF.

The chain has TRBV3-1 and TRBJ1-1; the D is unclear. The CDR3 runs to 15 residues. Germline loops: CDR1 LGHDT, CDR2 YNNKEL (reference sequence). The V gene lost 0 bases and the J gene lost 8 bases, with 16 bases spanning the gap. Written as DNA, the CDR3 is TGTGCCAGCAGCCAAGATATAGGGTCCCGGTCGGAAGCTTTCTTT. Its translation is CASSQDIGSRSEAFF.

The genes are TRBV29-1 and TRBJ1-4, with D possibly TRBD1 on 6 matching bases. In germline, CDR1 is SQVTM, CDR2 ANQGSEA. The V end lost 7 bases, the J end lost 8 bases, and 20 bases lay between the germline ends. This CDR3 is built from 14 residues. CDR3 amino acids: CSATLPRGGEKLFF. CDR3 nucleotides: TGCAGCGCAACACTCCCAAGGGGGGGCGAAAAACTGTTTTTT.

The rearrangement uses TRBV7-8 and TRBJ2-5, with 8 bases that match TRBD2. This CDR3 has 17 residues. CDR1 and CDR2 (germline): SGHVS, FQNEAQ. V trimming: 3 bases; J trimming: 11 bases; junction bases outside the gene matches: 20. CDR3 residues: CASSLRLAGPPGNEQYF. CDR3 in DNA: TGTGCCAGCAGCTTGAGATTAGCGGGACCCCCCGGGAATGAGCAGTACTTC.

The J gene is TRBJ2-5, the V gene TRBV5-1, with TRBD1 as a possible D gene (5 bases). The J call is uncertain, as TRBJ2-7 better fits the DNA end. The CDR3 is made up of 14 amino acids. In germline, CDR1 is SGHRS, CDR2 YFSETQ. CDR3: CASSLVGHRSEQYF. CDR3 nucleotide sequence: TGCGCCAGCAGCTTGGTCGGACACAGGTCCGAGCAGTACTTC.

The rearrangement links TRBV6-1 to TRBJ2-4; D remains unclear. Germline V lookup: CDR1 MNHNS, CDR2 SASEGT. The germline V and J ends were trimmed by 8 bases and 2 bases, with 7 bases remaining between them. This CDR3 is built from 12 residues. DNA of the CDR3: TGTGCCAGCGGGCTATCCAAAAACATTCAGTACTTC. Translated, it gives CASGLSKNIQYF.

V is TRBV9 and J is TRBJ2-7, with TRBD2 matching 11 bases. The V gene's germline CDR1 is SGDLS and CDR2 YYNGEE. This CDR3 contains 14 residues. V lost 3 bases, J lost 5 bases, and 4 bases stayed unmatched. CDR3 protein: CASSASGRSNEQYF. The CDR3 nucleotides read TGTGCCAGCAGCGCTAGCGGGAGGAGCAACGAGCAGTACTTC.

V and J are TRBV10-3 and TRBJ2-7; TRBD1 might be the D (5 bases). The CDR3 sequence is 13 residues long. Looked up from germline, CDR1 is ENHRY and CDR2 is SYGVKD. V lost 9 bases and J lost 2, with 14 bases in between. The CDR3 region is CAMRTPDTYEQYF. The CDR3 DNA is TGTGCCATGCGGACCCCGGACACCTACGAGCAGTACTTC.

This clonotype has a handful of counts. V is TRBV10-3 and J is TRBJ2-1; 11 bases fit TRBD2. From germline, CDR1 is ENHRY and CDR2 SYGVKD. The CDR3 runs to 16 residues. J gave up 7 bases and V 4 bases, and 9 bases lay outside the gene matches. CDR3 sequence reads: CAISGVWGLAANEQFF. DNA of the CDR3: TGTGCCATCAGTGGAGTGTGGGGACTAGCGGCTAATGAGCAGTTCTTC.

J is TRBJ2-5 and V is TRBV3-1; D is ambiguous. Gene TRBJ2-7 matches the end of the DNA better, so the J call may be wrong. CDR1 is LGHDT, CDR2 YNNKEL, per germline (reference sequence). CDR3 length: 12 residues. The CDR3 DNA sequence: TGTGCCAGCAGCCAAGGAGCAAGCGAGCAGTACTTC. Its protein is CASSQGASEQYF.

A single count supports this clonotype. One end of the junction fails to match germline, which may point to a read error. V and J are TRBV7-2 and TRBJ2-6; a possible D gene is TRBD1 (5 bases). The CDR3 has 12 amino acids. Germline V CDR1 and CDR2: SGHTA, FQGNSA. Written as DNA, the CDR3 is TGTGCCACCGGGTCTGGGGCCAGCGTCCTGACTTTC. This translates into CATGSGASVLTF.

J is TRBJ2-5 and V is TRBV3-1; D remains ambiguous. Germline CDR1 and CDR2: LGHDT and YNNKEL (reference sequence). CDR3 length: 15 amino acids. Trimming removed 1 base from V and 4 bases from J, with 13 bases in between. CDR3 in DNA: TGTGCCAGCAGCCAAGGGTGGAGCCTGGGAGAGACCCAGTACTTC. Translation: CASSQGWSLGETQYF.

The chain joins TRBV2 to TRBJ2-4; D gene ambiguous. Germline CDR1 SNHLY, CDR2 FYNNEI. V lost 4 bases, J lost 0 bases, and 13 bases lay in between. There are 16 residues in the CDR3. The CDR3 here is CASSGRPTLAKNIQYF. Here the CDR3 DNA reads TGTGCCAGCAGTGGCAGGCCTACTTTAGCCAAAAACATTCAGTACTTC.

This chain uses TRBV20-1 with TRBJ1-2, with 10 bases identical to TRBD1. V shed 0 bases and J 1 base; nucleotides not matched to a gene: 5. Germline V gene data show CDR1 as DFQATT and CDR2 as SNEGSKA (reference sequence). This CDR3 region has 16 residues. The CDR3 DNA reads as TGCAGTGCTAGAGATACCGGGACAGGGGTTAACTATGGCTACACCTTC. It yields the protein CSARDTGTGVNYGYTF.

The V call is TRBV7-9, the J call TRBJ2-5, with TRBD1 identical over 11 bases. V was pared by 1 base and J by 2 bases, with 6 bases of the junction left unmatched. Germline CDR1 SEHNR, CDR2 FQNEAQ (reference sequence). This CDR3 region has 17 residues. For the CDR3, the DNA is TGTGCCAGCAGCTTAGTCTCTGGGACAGGGGGACAAGAGACCCAGTACTTC. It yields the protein CASSLVSGTGGQETQYF.

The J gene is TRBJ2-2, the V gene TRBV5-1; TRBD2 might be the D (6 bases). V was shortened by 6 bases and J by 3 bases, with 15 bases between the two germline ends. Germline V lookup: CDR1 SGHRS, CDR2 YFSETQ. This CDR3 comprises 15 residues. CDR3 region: CASKEGRIYTGELFF. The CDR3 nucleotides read TGCGCCAGCAAGGAAGGGAGGATCTACACCGGGGAGCTGTTTTTT.